This is a list of T cell receptor beta chains from one sample in a study of OX40 agonist ivuxolimab in advanced cancers. The method was immunoSEQ multiplex PCR; TCRdb's version includes in-frame clones alone and lacks a portion of them. The sample contains roughly 64,000 clones, 85% to 95% of which appear only once. Sequencing was performed on CD4+ or CD8+ T cells sorted from blood, taken in a trial of the OX40 agonist ivuxolimab. The receptor set was obtained from an adult with an advanced solid tumor such as melanoma, head and neck, liver or kidney cancer. Each CDR3 is given with its conserved first and last residue. The order of the fields is CDR3 protein, J gene, D gene, V gene. D genes are given only for firm matches.

cdr3_aa: CASSFSGEETQYF; j_call: TRBJ2-5; d_call: .; v_call: TRBV11-3
cdr3_aa: CASSLAPGTGFLGNQPQHF; j_call: TRBJ1-5; d_call: TRBD1; v_call: TRBV7-2
cdr3_aa: CASSQAGTSVQETQYF; j_call: TRBJ2-5; d_call: TRBD2; v_call: TRBV4-1
cdr3_aa: CAWSVWGWDQPQHF; j_call: TRBJ1-5; d_call: .; v_call: TRBV30
cdr3_aa: CASSFGSGSAGELFF; j_call: TRBJ2-2; d_call: TRBD2; v_call: TRBV27
cdr3_aa: CASGLVPDTDTQYF; j_call: TRBJ2-3; d_call: .; v_call: TRBV12-5
cdr3_aa: CASIGGPGNTIYF; j_call: TRBJ1-3; d_call: .; v_call: TRBV5-1
cdr3_aa: CASSLAQTQYF; j_call: TRBJ2-5; d_call: .; v_call: TRBV7-9
cdr3_aa: CAISESRTSGTDTQYF; j_call: TRBJ2-3; d_call: TRBD2; v_call: TRBV10-3
cdr3_aa: CSVGEASETQYF; j_call: TRBJ2-5; d_call: .; v_call: TRBV29-1
cdr3_aa: CASSPDRERHEQYF; j_call: TRBJ2-7; d_call: TRBD1; v_call: TRBV6-5
cdr3_aa: CASTPQGSSRNEQFF; j_call: TRBJ2-1; d_call: TRBD1; v_call: TRBV5-4
cdr3_aa: CASSWDRAQYEQYF; j_call: TRBJ2-7; d_call: TRBD1; v_call: TRBV2
cdr3_aa: CAWSVRSNYGYTF; j_call: TRBJ1-2; d_call: .; v_call: TRBV30
cdr3_aa: CASSYSAGKSLGSYNEQFF; j_call: TRBJ2-1; d_call: TRBD2; v_call: TRBV5-6
cdr3_aa: CASSPGLGSGEKLFF; j_call: TRBJ1-4; d_call: .; v_call: TRBV18
cdr3_aa: CASSQVIRGVTDTQYF; j_call: TRBJ2-3; d_call: .; v_call: TRBV4-1
cdr3_aa: CAWRETEGLNEKLFF; j_call: TRBJ1-4; d_call: .; v_call: TRBV30
cdr3_aa: CASSGTGSYNEQFF; j_call: TRBJ2-1; d_call: TRBD1; v_call: TRBV9
cdr3_aa: CASSFGREGTGELFF; j_call: TRBJ2-2; d_call: TRBD2; v_call: TRBV5-5
cdr3_aa: CAIRGGSGNTIYF; j_call: TRBJ1-3; d_call: .; v_call: TRBV10-3
cdr3_aa: CASSPPIGQGYQPQHF; j_call: TRBJ1-5; d_call: TRBD1; v_call: TRBV18
cdr3_aa: CASRQGFGANVLTF; j_call: TRBJ2-6; d_call: .; v_call: TRBV7-2
cdr3_aa: CASSQRTGTSTDTQYF; j_call: TRBJ2-3; d_call: .; v_call: TRBV27
cdr3_aa: CASSLSPTRTGANVLTF; j_call: TRBJ2-6; d_call: .; v_call: TRBV27
cdr3_aa: CASSIRGSSYEQYF; j_call: TRBJ2-7; d_call: .; v_call: TRBV11-3
cdr3_aa: CASSYSDPDSNQPQHF; j_call: TRBJ1-5; d_call: .; v_call: TRBV6-5
cdr3_aa: CASTGQGAYEQYF; j_call: TRBJ2-7; d_call: TRBD1; v_call: TRBV19
cdr3_aa: CATSREVSIGTSGLGSEQFF; j_call: TRBJ2-1; d_call: TRBD2; v_call: TRBV15